This T cell receptor (beta chain) was identified in a study of blood T cell repertoires in COVID-19. Individuals aged 18 to 89 years were recruited from about two dozen US areas. The study counted Cohort 3 donors as recovered given two negative PCRs, clearance, or symptom resolution. Trimming at V came to 6 bases and at J to 0 bases, leaving 11 bases not matched to a gene. CDR3 length equals 16 residues. Germline V gene sequence: CDR1 GTSNPN, CDR2 SVGIG (reference sequence). As processed by the authors: Amplification of reference gene primers was used by the study to estimate nucleated cell counts. Sequencing was performed with immunoSEQ multiplex PCR; in TCRdb, only in-frame clones are kept and a portion is missing. V, J and clone size were drawn from that table, and D and trimming were deduced from the DNA. The sample lists 250,000 to 300,000 clones, 85% to 90% seen once, with 1.9% in the top ten.

The receptor comes from a woman in her fifties or sixties who had recovered from COVID-19. Source material: PBMCs or T cells enriched from blood (not recorded which). The chain joins TRBV30 to TRBJ2-7; 10 bases agree with TRBD1. CDR3 loop: CACHLPGTGVSYEQYF. CDR3 nucleotide sequence: TGTGCCTGTCACCTCCCCGGGACAGGGGTCTCCTACGAGCAGTACTTC.